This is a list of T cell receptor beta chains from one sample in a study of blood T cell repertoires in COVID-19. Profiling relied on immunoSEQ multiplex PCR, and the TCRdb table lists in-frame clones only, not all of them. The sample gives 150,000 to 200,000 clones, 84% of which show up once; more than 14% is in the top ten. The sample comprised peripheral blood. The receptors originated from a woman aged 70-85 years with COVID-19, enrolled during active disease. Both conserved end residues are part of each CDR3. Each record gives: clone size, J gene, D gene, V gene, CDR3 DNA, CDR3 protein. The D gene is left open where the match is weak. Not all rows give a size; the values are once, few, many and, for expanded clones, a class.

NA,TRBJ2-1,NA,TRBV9,TGTGCCAGCAGCGTAGCCGGGGTACCCTCCTACAATGAGCAGTTCTTC,CASSVAGVPSYNEQFF
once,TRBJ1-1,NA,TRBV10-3,TGTGCCATCAGCCAGGGAGGGTCGAACACTGAAGCTTTCTTT,CAISQGGSNTEAFF
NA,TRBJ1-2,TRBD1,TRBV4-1,TGCGCCAGCAGCCAAGTGACAGGGTTGACATATGGCTACACCTTC,CASSQVTGLTYGYTF
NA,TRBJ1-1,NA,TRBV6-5,TGTGCCAGCAGTCCCCCGTCGGGTCTTGAAGCTTTCTTT,CASSPPSGLEAFF
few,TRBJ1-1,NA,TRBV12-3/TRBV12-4,TGTGCCAGCACCAGGTGGTTGACTGAAGCTTTCTTT,CASTRWLTEAFF
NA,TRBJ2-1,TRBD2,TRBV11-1,TGTGCCAGCAGCTTGGGTAGCGGGAGTTTGAATGAGCAGTTCTTC,CASSLGSGSLNEQFF
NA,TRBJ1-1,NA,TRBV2,TGTGCCAGCGGGGGGAGGTCAGTCCTTCCTGAAGCTTTCTTT,CASGGRSVLPEAFF
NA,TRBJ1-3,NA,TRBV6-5,TGTGCCAGCGCAGCATCGGGTCTCTCTGGAAACACCATATATTTT,CASAASGLSGNTIYF
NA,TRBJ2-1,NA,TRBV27,TGTGCCAGCAGTAACCGGGACAATTGGTACAATGAGCAGTTCTTC,CASSNRDNWYNEQFF
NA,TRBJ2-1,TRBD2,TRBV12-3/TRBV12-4,TGTGCCAGCAGTTTTTGGGGGGGTAATGAGCAGTTCTTC,CASSFWGGNEQFF
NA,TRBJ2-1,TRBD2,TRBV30,TGTGCCTGGAGTAGCGGGGGAGGGGGATACAATGAGCAGTTCTTC,CAWSSGGGGYNEQFF
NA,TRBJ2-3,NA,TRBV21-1,TGTGCCAGCAGCAGAGCCGGGACAGGGCCTGAAGATACGCAGTATTTT,CASSRAGTGPEDTQYF
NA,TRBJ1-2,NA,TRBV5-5,TGTGCCAGCAGCTTGGCCCTACAGGGCTCTGGCTACACCTTC,CASSLALQGSGYTF
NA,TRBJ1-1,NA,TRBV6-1,TGTGCCAGCAGTGACCCCGCGGGGGACGGTAACACTGAAGCTTTCTTT,CASSDPAGDGNTEAFF
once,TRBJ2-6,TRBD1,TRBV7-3,TGTGCCAGCAGCTTACCTCGGGACAGGGGGATCTCTGGGGCCAACGTCCTGACTTTC,CASSLPRDRGISGANVLTF
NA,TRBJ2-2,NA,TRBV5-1,TGCGCCAGCAGCTCCCGGGACTGGTCAGCGGAGCTGTTTTTT,CASSSRDWSAELFF
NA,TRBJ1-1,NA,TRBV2,TGTGCCAGCAGCCAACAGGGAACGAACACTGAAGCTTTCTTT,CASSQQGTNTEAFF
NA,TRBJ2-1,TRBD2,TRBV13,TGTGCCAGCAGCCAAGATCCCGGGACTAGTATTGAGCAGTTCTTC,CASSQDPGTSIEQFF
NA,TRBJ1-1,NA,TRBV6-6,TGTGCCAGCAGTCCAGGGGTCACTGAAGCTTTCTTT,CASSPGVTEAFF
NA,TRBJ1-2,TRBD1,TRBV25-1,TGTGCCAGCAGTGACGACAGGGGGCGAAGCTATGGCTACACCTTC,CASSDDRGRSYGYTF
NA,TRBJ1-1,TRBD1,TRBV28,TGTGCCAGCACCGAAGGAGGGACAGGGGGGAACACTGAAGCTTTCTTT,CASTEGGTGGNTEAFF
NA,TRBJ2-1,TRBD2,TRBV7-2,TGTGCCAGCAGCTCTGGGACTAGCGGGAGGATCAAGTTCTTC,CASSSGTSGRIKFF
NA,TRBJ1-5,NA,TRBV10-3,TGTGCCATCAGTGCGAACAGCAACAATCAGCCCCAGCATTTT,CAISANSNNQPQHF
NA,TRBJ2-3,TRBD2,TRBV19,TGTGCCAGTAGTATAGCCGGGACTAACACAGATACGCAGTATTTT,CASSIAGTNTDTQYF
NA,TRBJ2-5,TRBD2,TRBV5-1,TGCGCCCGCAGCTTGGGGGGGGGCCAAGAGACCCAGTACTTC,CARSLGGGQETQYF
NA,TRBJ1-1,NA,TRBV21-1,TGTGCCAGCAGCAGGGGACAGTCCCCTAACACTGAAGCTTTCTTT,CASSRGQSPNTEAFF
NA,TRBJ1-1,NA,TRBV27,TGTGCCAGCAGTCCGCTACAGGGCACTGAAGCTTTCTTT,CASSPLQGTEAFF
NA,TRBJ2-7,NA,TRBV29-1,TGCAGCGTTGTACAGGACTCCTACGAGCAGTACTTC,CSVVQDSYEQYF
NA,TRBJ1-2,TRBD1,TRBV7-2,TGTGCCAGCAGCGTTACCCTATATAACGACAGGGGGGGTGGCTACACCTTC,CASSVTLYNDRGGGYTF
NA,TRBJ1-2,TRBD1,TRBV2,TGTGCCAGCAGCCTCGGGACAGCGTCCTACACCTTC,CASSLGTASYTF
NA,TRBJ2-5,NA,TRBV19,TGTGCCAGTAGTGGCGCCCCGAGGGAGACCCAGTACTTC,CASSGAPRETQYF